The 29 T cell receptor beta chains listed next were all sequenced from one sample in a study of T cells in Graves' hyperthyroidism and ophthalmopathy. RNA transcripts gave rise to amplified TCR beta CDR3 regions. Initially, a first-round RT-PCR of the TCR CDR3 employed the HTBI primer set. TCRdb independently ran MiXCR on the multiplex PCR reads; one entry per CDR3 protein. The sample has about 560,000 distinct CDR3 sequences, roughly a sixth seen once. Sample: blood. These receptors were taken from a young woman with Graves' hyperthyroidism.

This clonotype has just a few counts. CDR3 residues: CATSSEETQYF. The CDR3 coding sequence is TGTGCCACCAGCAGTGAGGAGACCCAGTACTTC. V and J are TRBV15 and TRBJ2-5, with D hard to call. Trimming pared 3 bases from V and 5 bases from J, leaving 4 bases between. The CDR3 is 11 amino acids. Germline V gene data show CDR1 as LNHNV and CDR2 as YYDKDF (reference sequence).

This clonotype was picked up a small number of times. The V and J genes are TRBV10-3 and TRBJ2-3, with TRBD2 identical over 10 bases. There are 17 residues in the CDR3. Germline assignment: CDR1 ENHRY and CDR2 SYGVKD. V dropped 3 bases and J dropped 2; count of bases not matched to a gene: 8. This CDR3 is CAISDWSSGRDTDTQYF. CDR3 nucleotide sequence: TGTGCCATCAGTGATTGGTCTAGCGGGAGAGACACAGATACGCAGTATTTT.

In its sample, this clonotype was seen many times. CDR3 coding DNA: TGTGCCAGTCACACTAGCGGGAGTTTTGGTAGCAATGAGCAGTTCTTC. It is translated as CASHTSGSFGSNEQFF. The chain employs TRBV11-2 and TRBJ2-1; 11 nucleotides line up with TRBD2. The V gene end was trimmed by 9 bases and the J gene end by 6 bases; junction bases not matched to a gene: 13. The CDR3 is made up of 16 amino acids. Germline assignment: CDR1 SGHAT and CDR2 FQNNGV.

The sample holds many counts of this clonotype. J is TRBJ1-6 and V is TRBV12-3 or TRBV12-4; D gene uncertain. The germline V and J ends were trimmed by 3 bases and 5 bases, with 8 bases remaining between them. This CDR3 has 14 amino acids. The CDR3 sequence is CASSFGGNNSPLHF. DNA for the CDR3: TGTGCCAGCAGTTTCGGAGGGAATAATTCACCCCTCCACTTT.

This clonotype was seen repeatedly, ten times or more. V and J are TRBV25-1 and TRBJ2-3; 9 bases fit TRBD2. The CDR3 extends over 17 amino acids. Germline CDR1 is MGHDK and CDR2 is SYGVNS. V dropped 4 bases and J dropped 2; count of bases not matched to a gene: 10. The CDR3 here is CASSAPSAGGPTDTQYF. The CDR3 DNA is TGTGCCAGCAGTGCTCCATCGGCGGGAGGGCCCACAGATACGCAGTATTTT. The whole variable domain, remainder taken from reference TRBV25-1 and TRBJ2-3, is EADIYQTPRYLVIGTGKKITLECSQTMGHDKMYWYQQDPGMELHLIHYSYGVNSTEKGDLSSESTVSRIRTEHFPLTLESARPSHTSQYLCASSAPSAGGPTDTQYFGPGTRLTVL.

This clonotype has a count of ten or more. V is TRBV24-1 and J is TRBJ2-1, with 13 bases matching TRBD2. CDR1 and CDR2 from the germline V gene are KGHDR and SFDVKD. J lost 7 bases, V lost 2 bases, and 4 bases had no gene match. CDR3 length: 16 amino acids. The CDR3 region is CATSDWTSGSGNEQFF. The DNA for the CDR3 is TGTGCCACCAGTGATTGGACTAGCGGGAGTGGTAATGAGCAGTTCTTC.

The genes are TRBV6-4 and TRBJ2-7; TRBD1 matches 10 bases. V lost 2 bases, J lost 5 bases, and 6 bases stayed unmatched. CDR1 MRHNA and CDR2 SNTAGT come from the germline V gene. The CDR3 is 15 amino acids. This CDR3 reads CASSDGTGVDNEQYF. The CDR3 bases are TGTGCCAGCAGTGACGGGACAGGGGTTGACAACGAGCAGTACTTC.

In its sample, this clonotype was seen many times. This rearrangement joins TRBV10-3 to TRBJ2-4; TRBD1 is a possible D gene (7 bases). The CDR3 totals 12 residues. V lost 3 bases and J lost 8, with 8 bases in between. Germline V gene data show CDR1 as ENHRY and CDR2 as SYGVKD. CDR3 residues: CAISDRGDIQYF. For the CDR3, the DNA is TGTGCCATCAGTGACAGGGGGGACATTCAGTACTTC.

In this sample, this clonotype turned up a few times. The CDR3 sequence: CSAPHSGRLVDTQYF. For the CDR3, the DNA is TGCAGTGCCCCGCATAGCGGGAGGCTTGTCGATACGCAGTATTTT. The chain is built from TRBV20-1 and TRBJ2-3, with 10 bases aligning to TRBD2. Germline V lookup: CDR1 DFQATT, CDR2 SNEGSKA (reference sequence). This CDR3 has 15 amino acids. J gave up 6 bases and V 6 bases, and 12 bases lay outside the gene matches.

This clonotype has at least ten counts. This chain connects TRBV7-2 to TRBJ2-7, with 8 bases matching TRBD1. Looked up from germline, CDR1 is SGHTA and CDR2 is FQGNSA. J lost 13 bases, V lost 2 bases, and 13 bases had no gene match. The CDR3 is made up of 14 amino acids. The CDR3: CASSLISPRDRQYF. For the CDR3, the DNA is TGTGCCAGCAGCTTAATTTCCCCCCGGGACAGGCAATACTTC.

This clonotype was picked up many times. This chain connects TRBV29-1 to TRBJ2-2, with D uncertain. The V end was cut by 0 bases, the J end by 0 bases, with 8 bases between. This CDR3 contains 15 residues. Germline V gene data show CDR1 as SQVTM and CDR2 as ANQGSEA. This CDR3 reads CSVEESRANTGELFF. CDR3 nucleotide sequence: TGCAGCGTTGAAGAGTCGCGAGCGAACACCGGGGAGCTGTTTTTT.

This clonotype appeared a few times. The rearrangement links TRBV7-2 to TRBJ2-7; D not certain. The length of the CDR3 is 15 residues. Trimming took 2 bases from V and 5 from J, leaving 16 bases between them. CDR1 and CDR2 from the germline V gene are SGHTA and FQGNSA. The CDR3 region is CASSLPPPRSDEQYF. Written as DNA, the CDR3 is TGTGCCAGCAGCTTACCCCCCCCAAGGTCAGACGAGCAGTACTTC.

This clonotype was observed a handful of times. The genes are TRBV5-5 and TRBJ2-1; D gene ambiguous. The CDR3 loop spans 12 amino acids. Germline V CDR1 and CDR2: SGHKS, YYEKEE (reference sequence). Trimming pared 4 bases from V and 9 bases from J, leaving 11 bases between. The CDR3 DNA follows: TGTGCCAGCAGCCCCACTACTGTTGAGCAGTTCTTC. Amino acids: CASSPTTVEQFF.

The genes are TRBV3-1 and TRBJ1-2; tentatively, D is TRBD1 (6 bases). CDR1 is LGHDT and CDR2 is YNNKEL in the germline V gene (reference sequence). The CDR3 sequence is 15 residues long. V was trimmed by 8 bases and J by 8 bases, leaving 24 bases between them. CDR3 coding DNA: TGTGCCAGCGGGGCCTTCACAGGGACCCCTTCCGGCTACACCTTC. This gives the protein CASGAFTGTPSGYTF.

This clonotype was observed many times. The chain is built from TRBV2 and TRBJ1-4, with D unclear. The V end lost 3 bases, the J end lost 7 bases, and 6 bases lay between the germline ends. CDR1 is SNHLY and CDR2 is FYNNEI in the germline V gene. CDR3 length equals 12 residues. The CDR3 nucleotides read TGTGCCAGCAGTGAGAATGGTGAAAAACTGTTTTTT. It is translated as CASSENGEKLFF.

The J gene is TRBJ2-1, the V gene TRBV20-1, with 11 bases fitting TRBD2. The CDR3 sequence is 13 residues long. Germline loops: CDR1 DFQATT, CDR2 SNEGSKA (reference sequence). With 4 bases clipped from V and 7 bases from J, the junction kept 3 bases outside the gene matches. CDR3 sequence reads: CSAILAGVNEQFF. The CDR3 DNA is TGCAGTGCTATACTAGCGGGAGTGAATGAGCAGTTCTTC.

The chain uses TRBV11-2 and TRBJ2-5, with D hard to call. Between the trimmed V and J ends, which lost 5 bases and 3 bases, there was a span of 16 bases. This CDR3 is 15 amino acids long. Germline V CDR1 and CDR2: SGHAT, FQNNGV. The CDR3 here is CASSQSSGNEETQYF. In DNA, the CDR3 is TGTGCCAGCAGCCAAAGCAGTGGAAACGAAGAGACCCAGTACTTC.

Many counts were recorded for this clonotype. CDR3 in DNA: TGTGCCAGCAGTTTATCTGCAAAAAGCTATGGCTACACCTTC. Translating it yields CASSLSAKSYGYTF. The chain has TRBV27 and TRBJ1-2; the D is unclear. The CDR3 loop spans 14 amino acids. CDR1 is MNHEY, CDR2 SMNVEV, per germline (reference sequence). V was shortened by 0 bases and J by 4 bases, with 9 bases between the two germline ends.

This clonotype came up many times. This chain joins TRBV5-5 and TRBJ2-7, with D tentatively TRBD2 (5 bases). Germline V gene lookup returns CDR1 SGHKS and CDR2 YYEKEE (reference sequence). V was clipped by 3 bases and J by 1 base, with 8 bases between them. The CDR3 runs 13 residues. DNA for the CDR3: TGTGCCAGCAGCTCACCGGGGTCCTACGAGCAGTACTTC. It codes for CASSSPGSYEQYF.

This clonotype was detected only a few times. The chain combines TRBV4-1 with TRBJ2-7; the D is unclear. CDR1 and CDR2 from the germline V gene are MGHRA and YSYEKL. The CDR3 is made up of 15 amino acids. The V gene lost 1 base and the J gene lost 4 bases, with 14 bases spanning the gap. The CDR3 here is CASSQGPGRSYEQYF. Written as DNA, the CDR3 is TGCGCCAGCAGCCAAGGACCCGGACGGAGTTACGAGCAGTACTTC.

The genes are TRBV6-1 and TRBJ2-4, with D possibly TRBD2 on 5 matching bases. Germline-derived CDR1 and CDR2 are MNHNS and SASEGT. V was trimmed by 6 bases and J by 0 bases, leaving 18 bases between them. This CDR3 is 17 amino acids long. CDR3 bases: TGTGCCAGCAGACCCAATTTGGGGAGCCTAGCCAAAAACATTCAGTACTTC. This sequence encodes CASRPNLGSLAKNIQYF.

This clonotype has only a few counts. The rearrangement uses TRBV5-1 and TRBJ1-1; D possibly corresponds to TRBD1 (5 bases). Trimming took 1 base from V and 5 from J, leaving 12 bases between them. CDR1 is SGHRS, CDR2 YFSETQ, per germline. The CDR3 loop spans 14 amino acids. The CDR3 bases are TGCGCCAGCAGCTTGAAGGGGATGAGGACTGAAGCTTTCTTT. This gives the protein CASSLKGMRTEAFF.

This clonotype was seen more than once but under ten times. The J gene is TRBJ2-7, the V gene TRBV14; D gene unclear. CDR3 length: 15 residues. Germline V gene sequence: CDR1 SGHDN, CDR2 FVKESK. The V gene lost 4 bases and the J gene lost 6 bases, with 19 bases spanning the gap. CDR3 nucleotides: TGTGCCAGCAGCCCACATTTGCTGACCTCGGGCGAGCAGTACTTC. Translated: CASSPHLLTSGEQYF.

In this sample, this clonotype turned up many times. The chain links TRBV4-2 to TRBJ2-4; either TRBD1 or TRBD2 may supply D (6 bases each). Germline V CDR1 and CDR2: LGHNA, YNFKEQ. With 1 base removed from V and 0 bases from J, the gap between germline ends came to 19 bases. The CDR3 contains 19 residues. The CDR3, as DNA: TGTGCCAGCAGCCAAGTCCTTCCGGGGGCCCCGCTAGCCAAAAACATTCAGTACTTC. Translated: CASSQVLPGAPLAKNIQYF.

Comment on this clonotype: The junction and the germline gene differ at one end; a read error may be behind it. V is TRBV7-8 and J is TRBJ2-1; 11 nucleotides align to TRBD2. The germline CDR1 and CDR2 sequences are SGHVS and FQNEAQ. This CDR3 spans 16 amino acids. The CDR3 DNA reads TGTGCCAGCAGACGTACCGGGACTAGCGGTCACAATGAGCATTTCTTC. The encoded protein is CASRRTGTSGHNEHFF.

This chain joins TRBV19 and TRBJ2-1, with TRBD2 matching over 9 bases. V trimming: 4 bases; J trimming: 2 bases; junction bases outside the gene matches: 3. Germline loops: CDR1 LNHDA, CDR2 SQIVND (reference sequence). The CDR3 has 15 amino acids. CDR3 nucleotides: TGTGCCAGTAGTAATAGCGGGAGCCCCTACAATGAGCAGTTCTTC. Protein: CASSNSGSPYNEQFF.

This clonotype has ten or more counts. The chain couples TRBV29-1 to TRBJ1-1; TRBD1 is a possible D gene (5 bases). The CDR3 is 13 amino acids. Trimming cost V 3 bases and J 0 bases, with 8 bases left between them. The germline gives CDR1 SQVTM, CDR2 ANQGSEA. CDR3 loop: CSVDAGLNTEAFF. DNA of the CDR3: TGCAGCGTTGATGCAGGGCTGAACACTGAAGCTTTCTTT.

This chain joins TRBV4-3 and TRBJ1-6; no definite D call. CDR1 and CDR2 from the germline V gene are LGHNA and YSLEER. Trimming left V 5 bases short and J 7 bases short, with 18 bases between. CDR3 length: 16 amino acids. Written as DNA, the CDR3 is TGCGCCAGCAGCTATCAAGGCCGGGGTTTGAATTCACCCCTCCACTTT. Its protein product is CASSYQGRGLNSPLHF.

This sequence joins TRBV27 and TRBJ1-6, with TRBD1 as a possible D gene (5 bases). The germline CDR1 and CDR2 sequences are MNHEY and SMNVEV (reference sequence). The CDR3 contains 14 residues. Deletions cut 2 bases from V and 13 bases from J, with 15 bases between. Here the CDR3 DNA reads TGTGCCAGCAGTTTACGGGGCCGCGCGGTCCCCCTCCACTTT. Its translation is CASSLRGRAVPLHF.